This T cell receptor beta chain was recovered during a study of shared clonotypes between healthy human individuals. Data came from immunoSEQ multiplex PCR; TCRdb stores just in-frame clones and leaves some out. Among around 580,000 clones listed, roughly 98% were seen once. The germline V gene has CDR1 SQVTM and CDR2 ANQGSEA. V lost 7 bases to trimming and J lost 8 bases, with 15 bases between them. There are 12 residues in the CDR3. Positively selected for CCR7, the CD45RO-negative cells used as naive CD8 cells excluded terminally differentiated effector memory CD45RA+ cells. The material sequenced was naive CD8+ T cells sorted from blood. The chain uses TRBV29-1 and TRBJ2-1; possibly TRBD2 for D (7 bases). This receptor was obtained from a man aged 25-40 years in good health. The CDR3 spells CSAAPGGYEQFF. CDR3 nucleotides: TGCAGCGCCGCCCCGGGGGGCTATGAGCAGTTCTTC.